The 13 T cell receptor beta chains presented below share a single source sample, sequenced in a study of control samples from healthy donors and cancer patients. Clones were read by immunoSEQ multiplex PCR, and TCRdb kept only the in-frame ones, dropping some. The sample includes 98,000 or so clones, 70% to 80% of them seen just once. The sample taken for sequencing was blood. The receptors stem from a woman in her thirties in good health.

The chain employs TRBV19 and TRBJ1-3, with a tentative D call TRBD1 (6 bases). The CDR3 spans 14 residues. Germline V lookup: CDR1 LNHDA, CDR2 SQIVND (reference sequence). V was clipped by 7 bases and J by 0 bases, with 10 bases between them. Here the CDR3 reads CASTQTGSGNTIYF. In nucleotides, the CDR3 is TGTGCCAGTACTCAGACAGGCTCTGGAAACACCATATATTTT.

The chain employs TRBV21-1 and TRBJ2-7; TRBD1 was called by the table and not checked on the DNA. TRBV21-1 is noted as a pseudogene. The CDR3 has 19 amino acids. The CDR3 loop is CASSFHNPSYRGYFHEQYF. The CDR3 DNA reads TGTGCCAGCAGCTTCCACAACCCATCTTACAGGGGTTATTTCCACGAGCAGTACTTC.

The rearrangement joins TRBV19 to TRBJ2-2, with D unresolved. Germline CDR1 and CDR2: LNHDA and SQIVND (reference sequence). V shed 5 bases and J shed 7 bases, with 8 bases lying between them. The CDR3 extends over 12 amino acids. CDR3 nucleotides: TGTGCCAGTAGTGTCTCGGGCGGGGAGCTGTTTTTT. This sequence encodes CASSVSGGELFF.

As to this clone: The identical CDR3 is also encoded by other nucleotide sequences in the sample. The chain uses TRBV3-1 (or the pseudogene TRBV3-2) and TRBJ1-1; D uncertain. Trimming pared 2 bases from V and 4 bases from J, leaving 5 bases between. Germline lookup yields CDR1 LGHDT and CDR2 YNNKEL (reference sequence). The CDR3 is 12 residues long. The CDR3 region is CASSQLGTEAFF. CDR3 DNA sequence: TGTGCCAGCAGCCAACTGGGCACTGAAGCTTTCTTT.

The chain carries TRBV18 and TRBJ1-1; no definite D call. This CDR3 region has 11 residues. CDR1 and CDR2 from the germline V gene are KGHSH and LQKENI. V was pared by 5 bases and J by 5 bases, with 6 bases between. DNA for the CDR3: TGTGCCAGCTCATCTCGGACTGAAGCTTTCTTT. Its protein product is CASSSRTEAFF.

V gene TRBV29-1 combines with J gene TRBJ2-3; unclear D gene. V was trimmed by 7 bases and J by 1 base, leaving 12 bases between them. The CDR3 consists of 13 residues. CDR1 SQVTM and CDR2 ANQGSEA come from the germline V gene. For the CDR3, the DNA is TGCAGCGCTCAACCTCTGCGCACAGATACGCAGTATTTT. Amino acids: CSAQPLRTDTQYF.

The rearrangement uses TRBV6-6 and TRBJ2-5; tentatively, D is TRBD1 (5 bases). Germline-derived CDR1 and CDR2 are MNHNY and SVGAGI (reference sequence). The V end lost 7 bases, the J end lost 5 bases, and 14 bases lay between the germline ends. There are 13 residues in the CDR3. CDR3 bases: TGTGCCAGCACCGCGGACAAGGGGGAGACCCAGTACTTC. Amino acids: CASTADKGETQYF.

CDR3 sequence (DNA): TGTGCCAGTAGTATAGGGGACAGGGGGAAGAGGGACATTCAGTACTTC. It codes for CASSIGDRGKRDIQYF. The V and J genes are TRBV19 and TRBJ2-4, with TRBD1 matching over 11 bases. The CDR3 is 16 residues long. CDR1 and CDR2 (germline): LNHDA, SQIVND (reference sequence). Trimming at V came to 1 base and at J to 8 bases, leaving 7 bases not matched to a gene.

The gene calls are TRBV19 and TRBJ2-7; the D gene is possibly TRBD1 (5 bases). The CDR3 extends over 14 amino acids. The ends were cut back, 1 base at V and 6 bases at J, with 13 bases in the middle. Germline lookup yields CDR1 LNHDA and CDR2 SQIVND (reference sequence). CDR3 residues: CASSIGGWPREQYF. DNA for the CDR3: TGTGCCAGTAGTATAGGGGGCTGGCCCCGCGAGCAGTACTTC.

The V gene is TRBV7-9, the J gene TRBJ1-2; D unclear. Looked up from germline, CDR1 is SEHNR and CDR2 is FQNEAQ (reference sequence). V lost 5 bases and J lost 3, with 13 bases in between. The CDR3 contains 14 residues. The DNA of the CDR3 is TGTGCCAGCAGCCAGACGGGGAGCGACTATGGCTACACCTTC. It specifies CASSQTGSDYGYTF.

This clone was seen a single time. The rearrangement uses TRBV10-3 and TRBJ1-1; 11 bases align to TRBD1. Germline V gene sequence: CDR1 ENHRY, CDR2 SYGVKD. This CDR3 contains 14 residues. V lost 7 bases, J lost 8 bases, and 9 bases stayed unmatched. CDR3 region: CAIMPDRGLGEAFF. Written as DNA, the CDR3 is TGTGCCATCATGCCGGACAGGGGGCTAGGCGAAGCTTTCTTT.

The chain has TRBV18 and TRBJ1-6, with 10 bases lining up with TRBD1. CDR3 size: 15 residues. The J segment lost 8 bases and the V segment lost 0 bases, leaving 1 base of the junction unmatched. Germline lookup yields CDR1 KGHSH and CDR2 LQKENI. CDR3 amino acids: CASSPPGTGDSPLHF. CDR3 DNA sequence: TGTGCCAGCTCACCACCTGGGACAGGGGATTCACCCCTCCACTTT.

The DNA for the CDR3 is TGTGCCAGCAGCTTCGGGACTAACAATGAGCAGTTCTTC. Translation gives CASSFGTNNEQFF. The chain couples TRBV7-8 to TRBJ2-1; 7 bases fit TRBD2. V was pared by 3 bases and J by 5 bases, with 1 base of the junction left unmatched. Germline lookup yields CDR1 SGHVS and CDR2 FQNEAQ. This CDR3 comprises 13 residues.